These 12 T cell receptor beta chains share one sample of origin, sequenced in a study of blood T cell repertoires in COVID-19. Sequencing used immunoSEQ multiplex PCR; TCRdb keeps in-frame clones, though not all of them. The sample records fewer than 85,000 clones, more than 75% being singletons. Sequenced input: peripheral blood. These receptors all stem from a human donor in a cohort sampled during active COVID-19.

This chain uses TRBV4-1 with TRBJ2-7; D is perhaps TRBD1 (5 bases). The CDR3 length is 17 residues. V lost 2 bases and J 3 bases, leaving 20 bases between the germline ends. CDR1 is MGHRA, CDR2 YSYEKL, per germline. CDR3 region: CASSQLTTDLHDYEQYF. CDR3 DNA sequence: TGCGCCAGCAGCCAACTCACGACAGACCTGCATGACTACGAGCAGTACTTC.

This rearrangement joins TRBV27 to TRBJ1-1; TRBD1 matches 8 bases. With V trimmed by 2 bases and J by 0 bases, 11 bases remained unmatched. The CDR3 consists of 18 residues. Germline V gives CDR1 MNHEY, CDR2 SMNVEV (reference sequence). CDR3 nucleotide sequence: TGTGCCAGCAGTTTAATCCGGCAGGGGGCTGGGGTGAACACTGAAGCTTTCTTT. Amino acids: CASSLIRQGAGVNTEAFF.

This chain uses TRBV7-3 with TRBJ2-7; D is perhaps TRBD1 (6 bases). The CDR3 totals 13 residues. Germline CDR1 SGHTA, CDR2 FQGTGA. Between the trimmed V and J ends, which lost 5 bases and 3 bases, there was a span of 11 bases. Here the CDR3 DNA reads TGTGCCAGCAGCCCAGGGGAATACTACGAGCAGTACTTC. This translates into CASSPGEYYEQYF.

The chain has TRBV4-2 and TRBJ1-1; 7 positions match TRBD1. The CDR3 extends over 17 amino acids. Looked up from germline, CDR1 is LGHNA and CDR2 is YNFKEQ. V trimming: 3 bases; J trimming: 4 bases; junction bases outside the gene matches: 14. CDR3 DNA: TGTGCCAGCAGCCAGGAGGGGGCTGTGCCCCTGGGCACTGAAGCTTTCTTT. Encoded protein: CASSQEGAVPLGTEAFF.

The CDR3 DNA is TGCGCCAGCAGCTTGTTAGGAGGTAAGAACACTGAAGCTTTCTTT. Its protein product is CASSLLGGKNTEAFF. The chain recombines TRBV5-1 with TRBJ1-1, with D hard to call. Germline V gene lookup returns CDR1 SGHRS and CDR2 YFSETQ. This CDR3 is 15 amino acids long. V gave up 1 base and J gave up 1 base, with 11 bases separating them.

This rearrangement joins TRBV7-2 to TRBJ1-4, with D perhaps TRBD1 (5 bases). The CDR3 length is 17 residues. Germline CDR1 reads SGHTA; CDR2 reads FQGNSA. Trimming shortened V by 2 bases and J by 1 base, and 14 bases separated the two germline ends. CDR3 region: CASSLWARVGTNEKLFF. CDR3 DNA sequence: TGTGCCAGCAGCTTATGGGCCAGGGTGGGAACTAATGAAAAACTGTTTTTT.

The V call is TRBV5-1, the J call TRBJ1-2, with 8 bases identical to TRBD1. The trim removed 3 bases at V and 7 bases at J, leaving 2 bases unmatched. The CDR3 runs to 12 residues. Germline V lookup: CDR1 SGHRS, CDR2 YFSETQ. The DNA for the CDR3 is TGCGCCAGCAGCTGGGACAGGACTGGCTACACCTTC. This encodes CASSWDRTGYTF.

This clone occurred once. The rearrangement links TRBV20-1 to TRBJ1-2, with D possibly matching TRBD1 (6 bases). The CDR3 is 11 residues long. Trimming removed 6 bases at V and 4 bases at J, with 9 bases between. CDR1 and CDR2 (germline): DFQATT, SNEGSKA (reference sequence). The CDR3 here is CSARTAYGYTF. The CDR3, as DNA: TGCAGTGCCCGGACAGCCTATGGCTACACCTTC.

This rearrangement joins TRBV11-2 to TRBJ1-2, with D maybe TRBD1 (6 bases). CDR1 and CDR2 from the germline V gene are SGHAT and FQNNGV. This CDR3 spans 15 amino acids. V lost 1 base, J lost 6 bases, and 15 bases lay in between. The CDR3 is CASSLGSGHQDGYTF. Written as DNA, the CDR3 is TGTGCCAGCAGCTTAGGATCGGGACACCAAGATGGCTACACCTTC.

This chain joins TRBV5-6 and TRBJ1-1; D is ambiguous. This CDR3 spans 13 amino acids. CDR1 and CDR2 (germline): SGHDT, YYEEEE. Trimming pared 1 base from V and 1 base from J, leaving 5 bases between. CDR3 nucleotide sequence: TGTGCCAGCAGCTTGACAGAGAACACTGAAGCTTTCTTT. It encodes CASSLTENTEAFF.

The rearrangement joins TRBV6-1 to TRBJ1-3; D ambiguous. The CDR3 is 16 residues long. Trimming left V 1 base short and J 0 bases short, with 10 bases between. Germline CDR1 is MNHNS and CDR2 is SASEGT. CDR3 amino acids: CASSEGAGFSGNTIYF. The CDR3 DNA is TGTGCCAGCAGTGAAGGGGCAGGTTTCTCTGGAAACACCATATATTTT.

The chain recombines TRBV11-2 with TRBJ1-1; 7 bases are shared with TRBD1. After removal of 5 bases from V and 7 bases from J, the junction contained 19 bases not matched to a gene. CDR3 size: 17 residues. Germline loops: CDR1 SGHAT, CDR2 FQNNGV. The CDR3 DNA follows: TGTGCCAGCAGCCGAGTGGGGCTGAGGGCAGGGGGGCATGAAGCTTTCTTT. Amino acids: CASSRVGLRAGGHEAFF.